Listed below are T cell receptor beta chains from one sample, sequenced in a study of T-cell memory formation after mild COVID-19. TCRdb re-called the 5' RACE reads through MiXCR, storing one row per CDR3 protein. Of approximately 99,000 distinct CDR3 sequences listed, roughly a sixth are singletons. Material for sequencing was PBMCs or a T cell subset sorted from them (not recorded which). Source of these receptors: a young man who had mild COVID-19 (a few samples of this study predate the infection). Cell type and time point are not known. Both conserved end residues are part of each CDR3. D genes are given only for firm matches. The size entry is marked missing in some rows and otherwise reads once, few, many or a size class.

cdr3_length	j_call	clone_size	v_call	d_call	cdr3_aa	cdr3_nt
12	TRBJ1-2	few	TRBV20-1	.	CSANGENYGYTF	TGCAGTGCTAACGGGGAAAACTATGGCTACACCTTC
16	TRBJ1-1	many	TRBV12-3/TRBV12-4	.	CASSYRDGLKNTEAFF	TGTGCCAGCAGTTACCGGGACGGGTTGAAGAACACTGAAGCTTTCTTT
13	TRBJ1-2	.	TRBV29-1	.	CSVGDVSNYGYTF	TGCAGCGTTGGGGACGTATCTAACTATGGCTACACCTTC
12	TRBJ2-1	.	TRBV20-1	.	CSRGKEYNEQFF	TGCAGCCGGGGGAAAGAGTACAATGAGCAGTTCTTC
15	TRBJ2-3	.	TRBV24-1	.	CATSDPAGAADTQYF	TGTGCCACCAGTGATCCGGCGGGGGCAGCAGATACGCAGTATTTT
13	TRBJ2-3	few	TRBV5-5	.	CASSPGPRDTQYF	TGTGCCAGCAGCCCCGGCCCAAGGGATACGCAGTATTTT
14	TRBJ2-7	.	TRBV6-4	TRBD1	CARIDRGSSYEQYF	TGTGCCAGAATCGACAGGGGAAGCTCCTACGAGCAGTACTTC
14	TRBJ2-1	few	TRBV10-1	TRBD1	CASSDRGRGNEQFF	TGCGCCAGCAGTGACAGGGGGCGAGGGAATGAGCAGTTCTTC
14	TRBJ2-2	many	TRBV7-9	TRBD1	CASSEQGGTGELFF	TGTGCCAGCAGCGAACAGGGGGGCACCGGGGAGCTGTTTTTT
17	TRBJ2-6	many	TRBV11-2	.	CASSPRHGYSGANVLTF	TGTGCCAGCAGTCCAAGGCACGGTTACTCTGGGGCCAACGTCCTGACTTTC
15	TRBJ2-3	.	TRBV11-3	TRBD2	CASSLGTSSRDTQYF	TGTGCCAGCAGCTTAGGGACTAGTTCGCGGGATACGCAGTATTTT
14	TRBJ2-6	few	TRBV20-1	TRBD2	CSASGGAGANVLTF	TGCAGTGCTAGCGGGGGGGCTGGGGCCAACGTCCTGACTTTC
16	TRBJ2-5	few	TRBV4-1	.	CASSGDGFSAPETQYF	TGCGCCAGCAGTGGAGACGGGTTCTCTGCGCCCGAGACCCAGTACTTC
16	TRBJ2-2	.	TRBV4-3	.	CASSQETGLYAGELFF	TGCGCCAGCAGCCAAGAAACGGGCCTTTACGCCGGGGAGCTGTTTTTT
14	TRBJ2-3	.	TRBV5-1	TRBD2	CASSLVSGGDTQYF	TGCGCCAGCAGCTTGGTTAGCGGGGGAGATACGCAGTATTTT
18	TRBJ1-5	.	TRBV20-1	TRBD1	CSARRTLTGTSSNQPQHF	TGCAGTGCTCGTCGGACCCTGACAGGGACCTCTAGCAATCAGCCCCAGCATTTT
16	TRBJ1-5	.	TRBV15	.	CATSRDHRDSNQPQHF	TGTGCCACCAGCAGAGATCATAGGGATAGCAATCAGCCCCAGCATTTT
14	TRBJ2-3	.	TRBV20-1	TRBD2	CSARRLASTDTQYF	TGCAGTGCTAGAAGACTAGCGTCCACAGATACGCAGTATTTT
18	TRBJ1-5	many	TRBV10-3	TRBD1	CAISGSSTGGSGNQPQHF	TGTGCCATCAGTGGCTCCTCGACAGGGGGATCGGGCAATCAGCCCCAGCATTTT
13	TRBJ1-2	.	TRBV6-5	.	CASSSPLAFSYTF	TGTGCCAGCAGTTCCCCCCTGGCCTTCAGCTACACCTTC
13	TRBJ1-1	.	TRBV5-1	.	CASREIPNTEAFF	TGCGCCAGCCGAGAGATCCCGAACACTGAAGCTTTCTTT
17	TRBJ2-2	few	TRBV4-3	TRBD1	CASSPRTGATNTGELFF	TGCGCCAGCAGCCCACGAACAGGGGCTACGAACACCGGGGAGCTGTTTTTT
15	TRBJ2-1	many	TRBV5-6	.	CASSLRPGAYNEQFF	TGTGCCAGCAGCTTGCGTCCAGGAGCCTACAATGAGCAGTTCTTC
13	TRBJ2-1	.	TRBV5-1	.	CASSSSRYNEQFF	TGCGCCAGCAGCTCGAGCCGCTACAATGAGCAGTTCTTC
13	TRBJ1-5	once	TRBV15	.	CATSPRILEPQHF	TGTGCCACCAGCCCTAGGATTTTGGAGCCCCAGCATTTT
16	TRBJ1-2	few	TRBV4-3	TRBD1	CASSQAAGTGIVGYTF	TGCGCCAGCAGCCAAGCCGCAGGGACAGGGATCGTGGGCTACACCTTC
16	TRBJ2-7	many	TRBV18	.	CASSPAGAGVLYEQYF	TGTGCCAGCTCACCGGCTGGGGCAGGGGTGTTGTACGAGCAGTACTTC
14	TRBJ2-1	.	TRBV7-2	TRBD2	CASSFTGGGIEQFF	TGTGCCAGCAGCTTCACGGGGGGTGGGATTGAGCAGTTCTTC
15	TRBJ2-5	few	TRBV3-1	TRBD2	CASSPGLAGKETQYF	TGTGCCAGCAGCCCGGGACTAGCGGGGAAAGAGACCCAGTACTTC
13	TRBJ1-6	.	TRBV6-5	.	CASSYPGRSPLHF	TGTGCCAGCAGTTACCCAGGGCGGTCACCCCTCCACTTT
13	TRBJ2-3	few	TRBV20-1	.	CSAPFFGTDTQYF	TGCAGTGCGCCTTTCTTTGGCACAGATACGCAGTATTTT
13	TRBJ2-5	few	TRBV7-2	.	CASSPVYQETQYF	TGTGCCAGCAGCCCAGTTTACCAAGAGACCCAGTACTTC
15	TRBJ2-2	few	TRBV5-1	TRBD1	CASSLAGQEDGELFF	TGCGCCAGCAGCTTGGCGGGACAGGAGGACGGGGAGCTGTTTTTT
13	TRBJ1-1	.	TRBV29-1	.	CSVWHAGGTEAFF	TGCAGCGTTTGGCACGCGGGGGGCACTGAAGCTTTCTTT
13	TRBJ2-5	.	TRBV20-1	.	CSAVFRGLETQYF	TGCAGTGCTGTCTTTCGGGGGCTAGAGACCCAGTACTTC
15	TRBJ2-2	.	TRBV4-3	.	CASSQDSMGTGELFF	TGCGCCAGCAGCCAAGATTCTATGGGGACCGGGGAGCTGTTTTTT
12	TRBJ2-3	few	TRBV11-2	TRBD1	CASSSQGDTQYF	TGTGCCAGCAGCTCACAGGGGGATACGCAGTATTTT
15	TRBJ1-3	.	TRBV12-2	.	CASRPGVYSGNTIYF	TGTGCAAGTCGCCCAGGAGTCTACTCTGGAAACACCATATATTTT
14	TRBJ2-1	.	TRBV5-1	.	CASRVPDSYNEQFF	TGCGCCAGCAGGGTCCCGGACAGCTACAATGAGCAGTTCTTC
11	TRBJ1-4	.	TRBV29-1	.	CSVLTGVKLFF	TGCAGCGTCCTGACGGGGGTCAAACTGTTTTTT
16	TRBJ2-1	.	TRBV19	.	CASSTSFIGSYNEQFF	TGTGCCAGTAGCACGTCGTTCATTGGCTCCTACAATGAGCAGTTCTTC
16	TRBJ2-2	.	TRBV20-1	.	CSARDRRQGSTGELFF	TGCAGTGCTAGAGATCGAAGGCAGGGATCAACCGGGGAGCTGTTTTTT
17	TRBJ2-7	few	TRBV5-5	.	CASSFFRPGMVVYEQYF	TGTGCCAGCAGCTTCTTCCGCCCGGGCATGGTGGTATACGAGCAGTACTTC
18	TRBJ2-3	many	TRBV5-1	TRBD1	CASSYGQGTPASTDTQYF	TGCGCCAGCAGCTACGGACAGGGAACTCCTGCTAGCACAGATACGCAGTATTTT
14	TRBJ1-1	.	TRBV18	.	CASSPSGQSRGALF	TGTGCCAGCTCACCGTCGGGGCAGTCAAGGGGAGCTTTATTT
19	TRBJ2-5	.	TRBV4-3	.	CASSQDLSTESRRQETQYF	TGCGCCAGCAGCCAAGATCTCTCCACAGAGTCGCGTCGTCAAGAGACCCAGTACTTC
13	TRBJ1-5	few	TRBV6-1	.	CASSVGGNQPQHF	TGTGCCAGCAGTGTAGGGGGCAATCAGCCCCAGCATTTT
15	TRBJ1-2	.	TRBV7-2	TRBD1	CASSLATGVGYGYTF	TGTGCCAGCAGCTTAGCGACAGGGGTGGGCTATGGCTACACCTTC
15	TRBJ2-2	few	TRBV12-3/TRBV12-4	TRBD2	CASNPLRGATGELFF	TGTGCCAGCAACCCCTTGCGGGGGGCCACCGGGGAGCTGTTTTTT
16	TRBJ2-2	many	TRBV7-2	TRBD2	CASRPPGLANTGELFF	TGTGCCAGCAGGCCTCCGGGACTAGCGAACACCGGGGAGCTGTTTTTT
15	TRBJ2-5	.	TRBV5-6	TRBD2	CASSLVSSGGETQYF	TGTGCCAGCAGCTTGGTCAGTAGCGGGGGTGAGACCCAGTACTTC
11	TRBJ2-3	few	TRBV20-1	.	CSASFTDTQYF	TGCAGTGCTAGTTTCACAGATACGCAGTATTTT
14	TRBJ2-5	few	TRBV5-1	.	CASSSRDPSGTQYF	TGCGCCAGCAGCTCCCGGGACCCATCGGGGACCCAGTACTTC
16	TRBJ2-2	once	TRBV11-1	TRBD1	CASRETGTVNTGELFF	TGTGCCAGCAGAGAGACCGGGACAGTGAACACCGGGGAGCTGTTTTTT
16	TRBJ1-5	.	TRBV7-3	TRBD1	CASSPTYGTGDQPQHF	TGTGCCAGCAGCCCGACCTATGGGACAGGGGATCAGCCCCAGCATTTT
13	TRBJ2-7	few	TRBV20-1	TRBD2	CSASGSGGPEQYF	TGCAGTGCTAGTGGTAGCGGGGGGCCGGAGCAGTACTTC
13	TRBJ1-2	.	TRBV7-2	TRBD1	CASSQDRGYGYTF	TGTGCCAGCAGCCAGGACAGGGGCTATGGCTACACCTTC
15	TRBJ1-2	.	TRBV18	.	CASSPSAGENYGYTF	TGTGCCAGCTCACCAAGCGCAGGGGAAAACTATGGCTACACCTTC
14	TRBJ2-5	few	TRBV7-9	.	CASSLNSLQETQYF	TGTGCCAGCAGCTTAAACAGCTTACAAGAGACCCAGTACTTC
14	TRBJ2-5	many	TRBV12-3/TRBV12-4	.	CASSVPGTPETQYF	TGTGCCAGCAGCGTGCCTGGGACTCCGGAGACCCAGTACTTC